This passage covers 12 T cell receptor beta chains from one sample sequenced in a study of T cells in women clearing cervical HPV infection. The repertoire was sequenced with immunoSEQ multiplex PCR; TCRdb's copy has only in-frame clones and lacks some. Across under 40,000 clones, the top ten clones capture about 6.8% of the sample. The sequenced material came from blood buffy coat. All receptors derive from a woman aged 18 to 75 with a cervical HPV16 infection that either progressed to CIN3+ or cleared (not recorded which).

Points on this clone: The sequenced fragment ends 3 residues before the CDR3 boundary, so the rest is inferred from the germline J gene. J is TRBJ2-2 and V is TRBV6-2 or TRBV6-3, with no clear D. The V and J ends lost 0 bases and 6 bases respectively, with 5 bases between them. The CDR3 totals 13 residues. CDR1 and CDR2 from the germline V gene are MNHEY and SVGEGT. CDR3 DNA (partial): TGTGCCAGCAGTTACTCGTCATCCGGGGAG. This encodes CASSYSSSGE. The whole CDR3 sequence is CASSYSSSGELFF.

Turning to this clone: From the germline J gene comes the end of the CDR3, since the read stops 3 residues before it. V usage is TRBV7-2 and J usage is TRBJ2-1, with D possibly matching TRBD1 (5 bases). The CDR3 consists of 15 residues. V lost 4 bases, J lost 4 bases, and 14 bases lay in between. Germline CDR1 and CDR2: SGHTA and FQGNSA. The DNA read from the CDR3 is TGTGCCAGCAGCTCCCAGGGTGCCTTTTACAATGAG. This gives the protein CASSSQGAFYNE. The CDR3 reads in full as CASSSQGAFYNEQFF.

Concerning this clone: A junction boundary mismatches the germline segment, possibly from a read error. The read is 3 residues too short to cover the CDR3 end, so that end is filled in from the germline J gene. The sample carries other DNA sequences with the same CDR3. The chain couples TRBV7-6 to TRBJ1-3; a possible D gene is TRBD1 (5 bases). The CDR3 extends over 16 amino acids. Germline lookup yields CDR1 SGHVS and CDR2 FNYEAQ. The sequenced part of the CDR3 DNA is TGTGCCAGCAGCTCCGCGGGGGGGGGAGCTGGAAACACG. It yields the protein CASSSAGGGAGNT. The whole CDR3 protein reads CASSSAGGGAGNTIYF.

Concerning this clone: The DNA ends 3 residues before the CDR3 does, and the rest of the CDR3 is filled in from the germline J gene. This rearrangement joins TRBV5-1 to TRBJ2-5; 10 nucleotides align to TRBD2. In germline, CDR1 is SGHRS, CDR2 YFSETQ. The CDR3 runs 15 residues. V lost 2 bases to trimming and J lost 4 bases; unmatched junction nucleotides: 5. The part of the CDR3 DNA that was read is TGCGCCAGCAGCTTTGGCACTAGCGGGGTAGAGACC. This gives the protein CASSFGTSGVET. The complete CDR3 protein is CASSFGTSGVETQYF.

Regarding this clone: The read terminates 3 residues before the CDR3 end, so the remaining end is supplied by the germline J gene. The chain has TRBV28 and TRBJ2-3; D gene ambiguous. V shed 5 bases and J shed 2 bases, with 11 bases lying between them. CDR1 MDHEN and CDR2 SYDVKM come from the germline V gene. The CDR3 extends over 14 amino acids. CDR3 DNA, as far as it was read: TGTGCCAGCAGTCCCCGAGCACCCACAGATACG. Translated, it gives CASSPRAPTDT. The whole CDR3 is CASSPRAPTDTQYF.

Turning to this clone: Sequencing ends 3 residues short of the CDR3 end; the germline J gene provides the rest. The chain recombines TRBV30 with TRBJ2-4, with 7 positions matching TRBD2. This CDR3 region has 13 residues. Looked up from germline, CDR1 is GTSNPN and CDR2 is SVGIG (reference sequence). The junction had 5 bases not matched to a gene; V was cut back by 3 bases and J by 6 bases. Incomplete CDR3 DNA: TGTGCCTGGAGCGGGGGGTTGGGAAACATT. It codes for CAWSGGLGNI. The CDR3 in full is CAWSGGLGNIQYF. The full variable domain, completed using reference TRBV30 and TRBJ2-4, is SQTIHQWPATLVQPVGSPLSLECTVEGTSNPNLYWYRQAAGRGLQLLFYSVGIGQISSEVPQNLSASRPQDRQFILSSKKLLLSDSGFYLCAWSGGLGNIQYFGAGTRLSVL.

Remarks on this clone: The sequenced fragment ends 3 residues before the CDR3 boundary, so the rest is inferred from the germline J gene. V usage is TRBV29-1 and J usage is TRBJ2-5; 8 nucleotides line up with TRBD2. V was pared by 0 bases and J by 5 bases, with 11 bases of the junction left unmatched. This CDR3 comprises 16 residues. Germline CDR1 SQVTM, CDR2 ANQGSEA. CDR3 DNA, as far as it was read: TGCAGCGTTGAAGATACAAGCGGGAGACAATGGGAGACC. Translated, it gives CSVEDTSGRQWET. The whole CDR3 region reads CSVEDTSGRQWETQYF.

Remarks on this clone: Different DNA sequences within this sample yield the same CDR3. Incomplete CDR3 DNA: TGTGCCAGTAGCTTCGGACAGGGGATCTACGAG. Translating gives CASSFGQGIYE. The entire CDR3 reads CASSFGQGIYEQYF. The chain has TRBV19 and TRBJ2-7; TRBD1 matches 9 bases. The read terminates 3 residues before the CDR3 end, so the remaining end is supplied by the germline J gene. Germline assignment: CDR1 LNHDA and CDR2 SQIVND (reference sequence). The CDR3 runs to 14 residues. After removal of 6 bases from V and 3 bases from J, the junction contained 6 bases not matched to a gene.

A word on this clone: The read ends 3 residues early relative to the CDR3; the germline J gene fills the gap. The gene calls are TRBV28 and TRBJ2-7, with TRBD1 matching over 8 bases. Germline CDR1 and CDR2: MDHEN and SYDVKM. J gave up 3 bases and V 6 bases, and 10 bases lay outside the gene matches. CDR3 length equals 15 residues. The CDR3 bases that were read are TGTGCCAGCAGCCCTGGACAGGGTGGGAACTACGAG. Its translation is CASSPGQGGNYE. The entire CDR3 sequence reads CASSPGQGGNYEQYF.

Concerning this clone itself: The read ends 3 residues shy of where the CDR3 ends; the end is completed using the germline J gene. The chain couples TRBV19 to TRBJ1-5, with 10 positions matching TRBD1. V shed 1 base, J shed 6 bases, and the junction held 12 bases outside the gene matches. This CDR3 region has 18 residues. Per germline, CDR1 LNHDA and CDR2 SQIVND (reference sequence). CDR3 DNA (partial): TGTGCCAGTAGTATAGTCATAGGACAGGGGGGTTCAGGTCAGCCC. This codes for CASSIVIGQGGSGQP. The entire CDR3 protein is CASSIVIGQGGSGQPQHF. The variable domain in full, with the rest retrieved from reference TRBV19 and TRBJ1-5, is DGGITQSPKYLFRKEGQNVTLSCEQNLNHDAMYWYRQDPGQGLRLIYYSQIVNDFQKGDIAEGYSVSREKKESFPLTVTSAQKNPTAFYLCASSIVIGQGGSGQPQHFGDGTRLSIL.

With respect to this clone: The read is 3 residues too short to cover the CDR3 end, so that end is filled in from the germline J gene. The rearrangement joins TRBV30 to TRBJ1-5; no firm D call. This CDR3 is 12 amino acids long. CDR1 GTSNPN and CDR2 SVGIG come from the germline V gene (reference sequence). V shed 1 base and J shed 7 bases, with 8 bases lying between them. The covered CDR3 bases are TGTGCCTGGAGTGGCCAGGCCCAGCCC. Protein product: CAWSGQAQP. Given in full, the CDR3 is CAWSGQAQPQHF.

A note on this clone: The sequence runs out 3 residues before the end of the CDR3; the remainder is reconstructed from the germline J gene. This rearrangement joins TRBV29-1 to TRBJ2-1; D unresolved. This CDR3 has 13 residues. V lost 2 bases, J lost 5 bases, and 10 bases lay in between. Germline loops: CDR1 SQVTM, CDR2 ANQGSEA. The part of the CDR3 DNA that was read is TGCAGCGTTGAACTGTTACTTAACAATGAG. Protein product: CSVELLLNNE. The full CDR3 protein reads CSVELLLNNEQFF.